A selection of T cell receptor beta chains follows, all from one sample in a study of cytomegalovirus exposure and HLA in healthy donors. Profiling relied on immunoSEQ multiplex PCR, and the TCRdb table lists in-frame clones only, not all of them. The repertoire holds about 120,000 clones, with roughly three fifths as singletons. The source material was PBMCs. The receptors were gathered from a woman aged 40 to 50 in good health and CMV-seropositive. Each CDR3 is given with its conserved first and last residue. The order of the fields is J gene, V gene, clone size, D gene, CDR3 DNA, CDR3 protein. D genes are given only for firm matches. Part of the rows lack a size; the others show once, few, many or a class for expanded clones.

TRBJ1-1	TRBV18	-	-	TGTGCTAGCTCACCGGACCAAAGCCAGGGTCTCGCTTTCTTT	CASSPDQSQGLAFF
TRBJ1-2	TRBV19	-	-	TGTGCCAGTAGTATAGATTATCCAGGGGTGAATGGCTACACCTTC	CASSIDYPGVNGYTF
TRBJ2-7	TRBV11-1	-	-	TGTGCCAGCAGCTTAGAACCCGGGGGCGAGCAGTACTTC	CASSLEPGGEQYF
TRBJ2-7	TRBV5-5	few	-	TGTGCCAGCAGCTTGGCCGCGGGGTCCTACGAGCAGTACTTC	CASSLAAGSYEQYF
TRBJ2-7	TRBV11-1	-	-	TGTGCCAGCAGCTTAGAATCCGGCTACGAGCAGTACTTC	CASSLESGYEQYF
TRBJ2-1	TRBV5-6	few	-	TGTGCCAGCAGCCCCTGGACAGTGTCATCCTACAATGAGCAGTTCTTC	CASSPWTVSSYNEQFF
TRBJ2-7	TRBV7-9	-	-	TGTGCCAGCAGCTTAAGACAGGACCTGCACTACGAGCAGTACTTC	CASSLRQDLHYEQYF
TRBJ1-5	TRBV5-5	-	-	TGTGCCAGCAGCTCCGCCCTCACTGGGCCCCAGCATTTT	CASSSALTGPQHF
TRBJ2-1	TRBV2	-	TRBD2	TGTGCCAGCCTTCTCAGCGGGAGTCGGAATGAGCAGTTCTTC	CASLLSGSRNEQFF
TRBJ2-7	TRBV11-2	-	TRBD2	TGTGCCAGCAGCTTAGCGGGAGGGCCCTTCGAGCAGTACTTC	CASSLAGGPFEQYF
TRBJ2-7	TRBV6-6	-	TRBD1	TGTGCCAGCAGTTACTTGGCGAGAGGGGGCTCCGAGCAGTACTTC	CASSYLARGGSEQYF
TRBJ2-2	TRBV27	-	-	TGTGCCAGCAGTTTATCCGCGAACACCGGGGAGCTGTTTTTT	CASSLSANTGELFF
TRBJ2-7	TRBV9	-	TRBD2	TGTGCCAGCAGCGTAGGATTGGGACTAGCACCCTGGTCACACTACGAGCAGTACTTC	CASSVGLGLAPWSHYEQYF
TRBJ1-2	TRBV6-1	-	TRBD1	TGTGCCAGCAGTGAAGCCCTACAGGGGGGTTATGGCTACACCTTC	CASSEALQGGYGYTF
TRBJ1-1	TRBV29-1	-	TRBD1	TGCAGCGTGGGACAGGGGACGGGTGAAGCTTTCTTT	CSVGQGTGEAFF
TRBJ1-1	TRBV27	-	-	TGTGCCAGCAGTCCCCAGACACAGCTGTCGAACACTGAAGCTTTCTTT	CASSPQTQLSNTEAFF
TRBJ2-3	TRBV11-2	once	TRBD2	TGTGCCAGCAGCTTAAGAAGAGCGGGAGATTGGTCAGATACGCAGTATTTT	CASSLRRAGDWSDTQYF
TRBJ2-7	TRBV7-9	-	TRBD1	TGTTCCAGCAGCCGGGACAGCTACGAGCAGTACTTC	CSSSRDSYEQYF
TRBJ1-1	TRBV2	-	-	TGTGCCACCCCCCGGGGAAAGAACACTGAAGCTTTCTTT	CATPRGKNTEAFF
TRBJ2-1	TRBV5-1	-	-	TGCGCCAGCAGCACCCCAGGTCTCTACAATGAGCAGTTCTTC	CASSTPGLYNEQFF
TRBJ2-2	TRBV6-1	-	TRBD2	TGTGCCAGCAGTGAACGGCGGGGGGGGGAGCTGTTTTTT	CASSERRGGELFF
TRBJ2-7	TRBV5-1	-	TRBD1	TGCGCCAGCAGCTTCACAGGGGCCTACGAGCAGTACTTC	CASSFTGAYEQYF
TRBJ2-3	TRBV19	few	TRBD2	TGTGCCAGTAGTCAGACTAGCGAAAACACAGATACGCAGTATTTT	CASSQTSENTDTQYF
TRBJ1-1	TRBV9	few	-	TGTGCCAGCAGCGACAGATGGAACACTGAAGCTTTCTTT	CASSDRWNTEAFF
TRBJ2-7	TRBV28	-	-	TGTGCCAGCAGTTCACCGAGACAAAACGCCTACGAGCAGTACTTC	CASSSPRQNAYEQYF
TRBJ2-7	TRBV27	few	-	TGTGCCAGCAGAGCCTTAGGGAGCGGCCTCTCCTACGAGCAGTACTTC	CASRALGSGLSYEQYF
TRBJ2-7	TRBV30	-	TRBD2	TGTGCCTGGACTCGCGGGGGATCCTACGAGCAGTACTTC	CAWTRGGSYEQYF
TRBJ2-2	TRBV19	few	-	TGTGCCAGTAGTTTCGGGAATCCTGTGGGCGGGGAGCTGTTTTTT	CASSFGNPVGGELFF
TRBJ1-4	TRBV27	-	TRBD1	TGTGCCAGCAGTTTGGTACAGGGGGGCGGAAAACTGTTTTTT	CASSLVQGGGKLFF
TRBJ1-1	TRBV7-3	-	-	TGTGCCAGCAGCTTCGGAGAGAACACTGAAGCTTTCTTT	CASSFGENTEAFF
TRBJ2-2	TRBV7-6	-	-	TGTGCCAGCAGCCTCAACACCGGGGAGCTGTTTTTT	CASSLNTGELFF
TRBJ2-3	TRBV7-9	-	TRBD2	TGTGCCAGCAGCCCCCTCCTAGCGGGAGAGGGCGCGGATACGCAGTATTTT	CASSPLLAGEGADTQYF
TRBJ2-1	TRBV7-6	-	TRBD2	TGTGCCAGCAGCCCCAGGACTAGCGGGAGCTACAATGAGCAGTTCTTC	CASSPRTSGSYNEQFF
TRBJ2-5	TRBV7-8	-	TRBD2	TGTGCCAGCACCCCTCGGGCACTAGCGGGAGCAGAGACCCAGTACTTC	CASTPRALAGAETQYF
TRBJ2-5	TRBV9	-	-	TGTGCCAGCAGCGTAGCGGTCGCGTACCAAGAGACCCAGTACTTC	CASSVAVAYQETQYF
TRBJ2-2	TRBV9	few	TRBD2	TGTGCCAGCAGCACCCATATTTGGCGGGAGAAGGACGGGGAGCTGTTTTTT	CASSTHIWREKDGELFF
TRBJ2-2	TRBV7-6	few	TRBD1	TGTGCCAGCAGGACCAGGGGGCAAGGGAGAGGGGAGCTGTTTTTT	CASRTRGQGRGELFF